This TCR beta chain was recorded in a study of radiotherapy plus CTLA-4 blockade in lung cancer. The protocol was immunoSEQ multiplex PCR, while the TCRdb copy is restricted to in-frame clones and leaves out a portion. The sample holds about 88,000 clones, 72% seen once. Study results and caveats: Early clone dynamics of blood T cells, plus interferon-beta, reportedly predicted response best. An expansion of tumor-derived TCR clones occurred in blood after radiotherapy plus ipilimumab.

The table lists this clone with a few counts. Its antigen remains unknown. Looked up from germline, CDR1 is SGDLS and CDR2 is YYNGEE. The CDR3 sequence is 15 residues long. V gave up 0 bases and J gave up 3 bases, with 12 bases separating them. Sequences were derived from peripheral blood, sampled from a patient treated with radiotherapy plus ipilimumab. The sequence came from a human donor with non-small cell lung cancer that progressed on radiotherapy plus ipilimumab. J is TRBJ1-1 and V is TRBV9, with D perhaps matching TRBD1 (5 bases). The CDR3 sequence is CASSVAGRGDTEAFF. The CDR3 DNA reads as TGTGCCAGCAGCGTAGCTGGGCGGGGGGACACTGAAGCTTTCTTT.